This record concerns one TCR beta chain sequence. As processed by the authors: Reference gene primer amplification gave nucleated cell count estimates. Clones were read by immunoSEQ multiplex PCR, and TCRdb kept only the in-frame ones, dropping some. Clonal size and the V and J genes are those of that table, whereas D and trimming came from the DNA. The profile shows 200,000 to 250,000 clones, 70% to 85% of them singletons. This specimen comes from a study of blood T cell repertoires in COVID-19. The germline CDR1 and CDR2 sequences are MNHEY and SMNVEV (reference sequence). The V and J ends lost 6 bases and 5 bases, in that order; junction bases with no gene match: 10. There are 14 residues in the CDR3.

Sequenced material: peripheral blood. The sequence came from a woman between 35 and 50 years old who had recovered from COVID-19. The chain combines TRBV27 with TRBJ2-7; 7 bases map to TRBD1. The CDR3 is CASRETGLVNEQYF. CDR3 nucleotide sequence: TGTGCCAGCAGAGAGACAGGGCTGGTCAACGAGCAGTACTTC.